This T cell receptor (beta chain) was identified in a study of cytomegalovirus exposure and HLA in healthy donors (dated by TCRdb to the late 2010s). About the full investigation: An earlier analysis of some 600 of the donors reported roughly 300 Gb of sequence data and approximately 120 million unique TCR beta sequences obtained from roughly 180 million T cells. The later analysis used no new phenotypic data to find candidate immune exposures, relying instead on TCR beta sequences and their occurrence across donors. In addition to the first cohort of several hundred subjects, a separate validation cohort of approximately 130 different subjects was used. Genome-wide SNP genotypes for about 55% of the 666 donors were used in a later genetic analysis, which treated that subset as a discovery cohort. Among 398 genotyped donors of the cohort, an average of approximately 230,000 unique TCR beta nucleotide sequences were sequenced per donor, roughly a sixth of them non-productive. High-throughput TCR immunosequencing, statistical association of individual TCRs with disease status, and machine learning were combined to predict cytomegalovirus infection status. The genetic ancestry cluster associated with self-reported Caucasian donors included about four fifths of the 398 genotyped donors. To decide whether each TCR beta V gene segment behaved as functional or pseudogenic, an earlier analysis of nearly 600 of the donors relied on high-throughput TCR beta sequencing. Every discovery cohort repertoire had been produced on one sequencing platform. Class I and class II HLA loci were covered by the typing at four-digit resolution. Alongside the repertoire data, information on donor age, sex, ethnicity and CMV serostatus was compiled. A later analysis re-examined previously published TCR beta repertoires from more than 650 donors and added high-resolution HLA genotyping to investigate patterns of TCR occurrence. The number of typed donors differed by locus: about 620-640 for A, B, C, DRB1 and DQB1; 500 to 550 for DQA1; around 610 for DPA1; and 450 to 480 for DPB1. The study aimed to test whether cataloging public T cell receptors could reveal signatures of past pathogen exposure. The study used immunosequencing to profile the T cell repertoires of several hundred subjects and linked those repertoires to cytomegalovirus serostatus. An early release that covered around 590 HLA-typed donors contained approximately 300 gigabases of sequencing data and tens of millions of unique TCR sequences. Because of strong linkage in the cohort, five DR-DQ haplotypes were treated as single units for association and clustering.

The cohort consisted of fewer than 700 healthy bone marrow donors. At the time of sampling, all cohort members were nominally healthy, though unrecorded immune exposures were likely present. The donor was CMV seronegative and was included in the group of several hundred seronegative cohort members. A peripheral blood sample was provided by each donor, and peripheral blood mononuclear cells were used for TCR beta sequencing. Genomic DNA was extracted from the blood cell samples with the Qiagen DNeasy Blood Extraction Kit. Notes on this clone: Its cognate antigen has yet to be identified.

The library came from the immunoSEQ multiplex PCR assay. For the multiplex PCR, a mixture combining 60 forward primers for TCR Vbeta segments and 13 reverse primers for TCR Jbeta segments was used. A multiplex PCR assay on genomic DNA amplified the CDR3 region of rearranged TCR beta genes. The Illumina HiSeq System was used to sequence the amplified TCR beta libraries as 87-base-pair reads. The study's processing was this. A later analysis tallied roughly 80 million unique TCR beta chains across the 666 repertoires, and some 12 million of those chains were shared by two or more donors. To remove PCR and sequencing errors, raw reads were error-corrected and collapsed into unique sequences using a nearest-neighbor algorithm that merged closely related sequences. To assign V, D and J gene segments, CDR3 sequences were aligned to IMGT reference sequences. For a sequence to be retained, a match of at least six nucleotides to both a V gene segment and a J gene segment was required. A rearrangement was called productive if the CDR3 had no stop codons and remained in frame with V and J, and every other rearrangement was called non-productive. CDR3 was defined by IMGT convention, running from the second conserved V-encoded cysteine to the conserved J-encoded phenylalanine. Sequences without an unambiguous match to a single V gene segment were excluded from the earlier analysis of about 640 of the donors. An earlier analysis of 500 to 600 of the donors classified V segments as functional when productive rearrangements were above 56.7% and as segregating when the standard deviation between donors was above 5%. A statistical classification framework was built for diagnosing cytomegalovirus status from the catalog of TCR beta chain sequences. In a later analysis, V and J genes were assigned by comparing TCR nucleotide sequences against IMGT/GENE-DB human TR gene sequences. In a later analysis, CDR3 sequences and most-parsimonious VDJ recombination scenarios were assigned using the TCRdist pipeline. In a later analysis, each TCR beta chain was defined by its CDR3 amino acid sequence together with its V-gene family, and reads without a unique V-gene family were excluded. A later analysis removed 592 highly shared, low-generation-probability nucleotide sequences to deal with suspected cross-contamination and a sequencing artifact. For each public chain, a later analysis derived a clonal expansion index from normalized ranks of inferred template counts within each repertoire. A later analysis computed generation probabilities with a VDJ recombination model fitted to out-of-frame rearrangements, and checked the results against IGoR. In a later analysis, TCR-TCR, TCR-HLA and TCR-CMV co-occurrence was scored with hypergeometric tests, and a repertoire-size bias correction was applied to TCR pairs. False discovery rates were estimated in a later analysis by permuting HLA or CMV assignments 20 times. In a later analysis, co-occurring TCRs were grouped using DBSCAN, and TCRdist sequence similarity was added for clustering within HLA-allele-positive subsets. Co-occurrence clustering excluded repertoires with fewer than 30,000 or more than 120,000 public chains, plus five with anomalous nucleotide sharing. TCRdb retrieved this table from immuneACCESS and kept in-frame rearrangements only. Not all clones are present; in checked studies, unresolved V genes account for under half, and no reason is known for the remainder. That table is the source of V, J and clone size, and D and trimming were worked out from the DNA. The sample's table lists a count of approximately 110,000 clones. Around 2.2% of the sample lies in the top ten.

General study outcomes and caveats: The sequencing pipeline was judged likely to have produced a cluster of highly shared sequence variants as a technical artifact. Because counts were too low, 15 to 20 rarely observed V segments, including chromosome 9 orphons, were left out of the earlier analysis of several hundred of the donors. For the cohort, immune exposure information was limited to CMV serostatus. In a later analysis, several top co-occurrence clusters were reported to appear linked to parvovirus B19, influenza, CMV and Epstein-Barr virus. At a false discovery rate of 0.05, a later analysis linked 16,951 TCR beta sequences to specific HLA alleles. The authors suggested that the approach could potentially be generalized to other disease states and immunological phenotypes. Only TCR beta chains were sequenced in this cohort, and the absence of alpha or paired-chain data limited detectable features. In both the original and validation cohorts, the classifier was reported to diagnose cytomegalovirus status with high specificity and sensitivity. In vitro tests confirmed that a few of the cytomegalovirus-associated TCR beta chains recognize cytomegalovirus antigens. Roughly uniform sequencing depth across donors was assumed in presence/absence analyses, although this assumption may not hold. According to a later analysis, most CMV-associated TCR beta chains appeared to be HLA-restricted, and the HLA associations seemed to be driven largely by CMV exposure. Because the 87-base-pair reads could not distinguish some IMGT-functional V segments, including TRBV6-2 and TRBV6-3, those segments were excluded. The study listed around 160 TCR beta chains as associated with cytomegalovirus. Correlated functional status among segregating V segments might reflect linkage disequilibrium, but an unknown experimental factor could not be ruled out. In a later analysis, the rate of TCR association differed among HLA loci, with DRB1 alleles having the most associated TCRs and HLA-C alleles having the fewest. In a later analysis, HLA-associated TCR beta chains were found to be more clonally expanded and to have lower generation probabilities than equally common non-associated chains. In an earlier analysis of several hundred of the donors, most TCR beta V segments were observed in productive rearrangements about 87% or about 30% of the time, broadly matching IMGT annotations. A further reported finding was that TCR beta sequences accurately predicted the HLA-A and HLA-B alleles for most subjects in the first cohort. An association between a missense DCLRE1C variant and V-gene and J-gene trimming of TCR beta chains was found in a later genetic analysis and replicated in an independent cohort. According to a later genetic analysis, donors in an Asian-associated ancestry cluster had fewer N-insertions in productive TCRs than the approximately 650-donor mean. Strong co-occurrence of HLA alleles, especially DR and DQ, made assigning TCR associations to individual alleles difficult. While some public TCRs were present in many individuals, most TCR sequences turned up only very rarely across donors. HLA typing was unavailable for some donors at each locus, so association tests used only the typed subset.

Germline trimming amounts to 5 bases on V and 4 bases on J, with 5 as the count of junction bases outside the gene matches. The CDR3 covers 14 residues, taking in both the cysteine and the phenylalanine. Only the CDR3 portion is preserved as DNA: 42 bases, with reading frame beginning at the first base. Per the germline V gene, SNHLY is the CDR1 and FYNNEI is the CDR2. The sequenced material came from PBMCs. The clonotype comes from a man aged 35-49 years in good health and CMV-seronegative. The rearrangement combines TRBV2 with TRBJ2-5; a stretch of 9 junction bases matches TRBD1. The CDR3 has the sequence CASSSLTGGETQYF. The DNA is as follows: TGTGCCAGCAGTTCCTTGACAGGGGGAGAGACCCAGTACTTC. The entire variable domain, with the stretches around the CDR3 drawn from the reference TRBV2 and TRBJ2-5 proteins, is EPEVTQTPSHQVTQMGQEVILRCVPISNHLYFYWYRQILGQKVEFLVSFYNNEISEKSEIFDDQFSVERPDGSNFTLKIRSTKLEDSAMYFCASSSLTGGETQYFGPGTRLLVL.